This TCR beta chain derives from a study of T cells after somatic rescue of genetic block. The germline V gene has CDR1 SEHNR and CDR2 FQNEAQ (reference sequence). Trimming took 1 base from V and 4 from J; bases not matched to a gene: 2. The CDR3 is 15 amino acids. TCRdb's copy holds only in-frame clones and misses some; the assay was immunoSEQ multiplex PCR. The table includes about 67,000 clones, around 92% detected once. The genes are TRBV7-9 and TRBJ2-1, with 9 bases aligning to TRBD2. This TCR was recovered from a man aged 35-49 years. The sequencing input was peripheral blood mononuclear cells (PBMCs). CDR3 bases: TGTGCCAGCAGCTTAGGACTAGCGGAATACAATGAGCAGTTCTTC. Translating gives CASSLGLAEYNEQFF.